This T cell receptor (beta chain) was recovered during a study of cytomegalovirus exposure and HLA in healthy donors listed by TCRdb under 2017. Regarding the complete study: According to an earlier analysis of several hundred of the donors, some 180 million T cells yielded 117 million unique TCR beta sequences and 250 to 350 Gb of sequence data. Roughly 300 gigabases of sequencing data and approximately 85 million unique TCR sequences were included in an early release covering under 650 HLA-typed donors. The genetic ancestry cluster associated with self-reported Caucasian donors included 80% to 90% of the approximately 400 genotyped donors. The study was designed to test whether signatures of past pathogen exposure could be identified by cataloging public T cell receptors. Using immunosequencing, the study profiled T cell repertoires from approximately 700 subjects and related those repertoires to cytomegalovirus serostatus. Along with the roughly 710-subject first cohort, a separate validation cohort of over a hundred different subjects was used. To predict cytomegalovirus infection status, the study brought together high-throughput TCR immunosequencing, statistical association of individual TCRs with disease status, and machine learning. In a later analysis, previously published TCR beta repertoires from 600 to 850 donors were re-analyzed and high-resolution HLA genotyping was added so that TCR occurrence patterns could be studied. In the later analysis, no new phenotypic data were used to find candidate immune exposures; instead, reliance was placed on TCR beta sequences and their occurrence across donors. An earlier analysis of 587 of the donors used high-throughput TCR beta sequencing to judge whether each TCR beta V gene segment behaved as functional or pseudogenic. Donor age, sex, ethnicity and CMV serostatus were collected together with the repertoire data. In a later genetic analysis, genome-wide SNP genotypes for about three fifths of the roughly 670 donors were used, and that subset was treated as a discovery cohort. All discovery cohort repertoires had been generated using a single sequencing platform. HLA typing included class I and class II loci at four-digit resolution. Typing coverage varied by locus: about 629-640 donors for A, B, C, DRB1 and DQB1; roughly 500 for DQA1; 600 to 610 for DPA1; under 490 for DPB1. Because of strong linkage in the cohort, a handful of DR-DQ haplotypes were treated as single units for association and clustering. Among about 370 genotyped donors of the cohort, an average of roughly 230,000 unique TCR beta nucleotide sequences was sequenced per donor, of which roughly 17% were non-productive. Points the paper makes about the study in general: Immune exposure information for the cohort was limited to CMV serostatus. Some IMGT-functional V segments, including TRBV6-2 and TRBV6-3, could not be told apart with the 87-base-pair reads, so those segments were excluded. Most CMV-associated TCR beta chains appeared to be HLA-restricted in a later analysis, and the HLA associations seemed to be driven largely by CMV exposure. When HLA alleles, especially DR and DQ, strongly co-occurred, TCR associations were difficult to assign to individual alleles. Because counts were too low, roughly 17 rarely observed V segments, including chromosome 9 orphons, were left out of the earlier analysis of approximately 500 of the donors. In an earlier analysis of fewer than 700 of the donors, most TCR beta V segments appeared in productive rearrangements about 87% or about 30% of the time, broadly matching IMGT annotations. A further reported finding was that TCR beta sequences accurately predicted the HLA-A and HLA-B alleles for most subjects in the first cohort. In a later analysis, HLA-associated TCR beta chains were found to be more clonally expanded and to have lower generation probabilities than equally common non-associated chains. Because HLA typing was missing for some donors at each locus, association tests included only the typed subset. Roughly uniform sequencing depth across donors was assumed in presence/absence analyses, although this assumption may not hold. This cohort had only TCR beta chains sequenced, and the lack of alpha or paired-chain data limited which features could be detected. Specific HLA alleles were associated with more than 15,000 TCR beta sequences at a false discovery rate of 0.05 in a later analysis. According to a later analysis, parvovirus B19, influenza, CMV and Epstein-Barr virus appeared linked to several top co-occurrence clusters. Linkage disequilibrium might explain the correlated functional status among segregating V segments, but an unknown experimental factor could not be ruled out. The authors suggested that the approach could potentially be extended to other disease states and immunological phenotypes. Cytomegalovirus status was reported to be diagnosed by the classifier with high specificity and sensitivity in both the original and validation cohorts. A later genetic analysis associated a missense DCLRE1C variant with V-gene and J-gene trimming of TCR beta chains, and an independent cohort replicated the association. A later genetic analysis reported fewer N-insertions in productive TCRs among donors in an Asian-associated ancestry cluster than the approximately 670-donor mean. A group of highly shared sequence variants was considered likely to be a technical artifact of the sequencing pipeline. Most TCR sequences were observed very rarely across donors, whereas some public TCRs were present in many individuals. In vitro tests confirmed that three of the cytomegalovirus-associated TCR beta chains recognize cytomegalovirus antigens. According to a later analysis, TCR association rates differed among HLA loci, with DRB1 alleles showing the most associated TCRs and HLA-C alleles showing the fewest. A total of 150 or so TCR beta chains were listed by the study as associated with cytomegalovirus.

The cohort consisted of 650 to 850 healthy bone marrow donors. At the time of sampling, every cohort member was nominally healthy, though immune exposures that went unrecorded were likely present. The donor tested CMV seropositive, placing the donor among the roughly 270 seropositive members of the cohort. Every donor gave a peripheral blood sample, and the peripheral blood mononuclear cells from that sample were used for TCR beta sequencing. The Qiagen DNeasy Blood Extraction Kit was used to extract genomic DNA from the blood cell samples. This clone was seen more than once but under ten times. The antigen this receptor binds is unknown. Base qualities are not at hand, and no much larger clone is one base apart. The V end loses 6 bases and the J end loses 5 bases, and a stretch of 17 bases separates them. Including cysteine and phenylalanine, the CDR3 has 15 amino acids. CDR3 DNA only is kept here, 45 bases in frame from base 1. Per the germline V gene, SNHLY is the CDR1 and FYNNEI is the CDR2.

The protocol used for the library was the immunoSEQ multiplex PCR assay. For the multiplex PCR, a mixture combining 60 forward primers for TCR Vbeta segments and 13 reverse primers for TCR Jbeta segments was used. The CDR3 region of rearranged TCR beta genes was amplified from genomic DNA with a multiplex PCR assay. On the Illumina HiSeq System, the amplified TCR beta libraries were sequenced as 87-base-pair reads. As for the authors' bioinformatics: In a later analysis, tens of millions of unique TCR beta chains were counted across the roughly 700 repertoires, and approximately 9.9 million of these chains were shared by at least two donors. Raw reads were error-corrected and collapsed into unique sequences by a nearest-neighbor algorithm in which closely related sequences were merged to remove PCR and sequencing errors. Alignment of CDR3 sequences to IMGT reference sequences was used to assign V, D and J gene segments. For a sequence to be retained, at least a six-nucleotide match to both a V gene segment and a J gene segment was required. A rearrangement was called productive if the CDR3 had no stop codons and remained in frame with V and J, and every other rearrangement was called non-productive. Following IMGT convention, CDR3 was defined as the stretch from the second conserved V-encoded cysteine up to the conserved J-encoded phenylalanine. The earlier analysis of 450 to 750 of the donors excluded any sequence lacking an unambiguous match to a single V gene segment. In an earlier analysis of several hundred of the donors, V segments were called functional above 56.7% productive rearrangements and were called segregating when the between-donor standard deviation exceeded 5%. A statistical classification framework was built to diagnose cytomegalovirus status from the catalog of TCR beta chain sequences. In a later analysis, V and J genes were assigned by comparing TCR nucleotide sequences against IMGT/GENE-DB human TR gene sequences. A later analysis assigned CDR3 sequences and most-parsimonious VDJ recombination scenarios with the TCRdist pipeline. In a later analysis, each TCR beta chain was defined by its CDR3 amino acid sequence together with its V-gene family, and reads lacking a unique V-gene family were excluded. In a later analysis, several hundred highly shared, low-generation-probability nucleotide sequences were removed to address suspected cross-contamination and a sequencing artifact. A later analysis calculated a clonal expansion index for each public chain from normalized within-repertoire ranks of inferred template counts. A later analysis computed generation probabilities with a VDJ recombination model fitted to out-of-frame rearrangements, and checked the results against IGoR. A later analysis scored TCR-TCR, TCR-HLA and TCR-CMV co-occurrence with hypergeometric tests, applying a repertoire-size bias correction to TCR pairs. False discovery rates were estimated in a later analysis by permuting HLA or CMV assignments 20 times. In a later analysis, co-occurring TCRs were grouped using DBSCAN, with TCRdist sequence similarity added in when clustering inside HLA-allele-positive subsets. Repertoires with fewer than 30,000 or more than 120,000 public chains were left out of co-occurrence clustering, as were about five repertoires with anomalous nucleotide sharing. TCRdb limited this immuneACCESS table to in-frame rearrangements with V and J called. A share of clones is missing; checked studies link under half to unresolved V genes, and the rest is unexplained. That table is the source of V, J and clone size, and D and trimming were worked out from the DNA. The sample data list under 200,000 clones, and approximately 80% of these were observed just once. The ten largest clones represent 2.6% of the sample.

This receptor was identified in a woman in her thirties or forties in good health and CMV-seropositive. The rearrangement joined TRBV2 to TRBJ2-1; perhaps TRBD2 is the D gene, with 5 bases matching. The sample was PBMCs. The DNA sequence is as follows: TGTGCCAGCAGGGTGCTAGCATCCTTCAACAATGAGCAGTTCTTC. This translates into CASRVLASFNNEQFF.